The next 27 T cell receptor beta chains were all read from a single sample in a study of T cell repertoires in cytomegalovirus infection (dated by TCRdb to between 2018 and 2021). The run used an Illumina HiSeq 1500. TCRdb applied fastp at Q25 and MiXCR to the public reads, then kept only in-frame beta chains. All rows with the same CDR3 protein become a single entry with the most common DNA and genes. This sample is represented by around 140,000 distinct CDR3 sequences; roughly 32% of them were singletons. The ten largest make up roughly 51% of the sample. The label giving this sample's treatment or condition can be read as: in vitro stimulation with specific CMV peptide epitopes to enrich CMV-specific T cells. The antigens these receptors bind are not known. Sequenced here: CD8+ T cells from cultured PBMCs, sampled from culture after CMV antigen stimulation. The receptors come from a human donor in good health (CMV status not recorded). Some clones in this sample may be carry-over from other donors' samples.

V usage is TRBV12-3 or TRBV12-4 and J usage is TRBJ2-7; no firm D call. The CDR3 has 11 residues. Deletions cut 7 bases from V and 4 bases from J, with 8 bases between. CDR3 amino acids: CASTLGYEQYF. CDR3 bases: TGTGCCAGCACCCTGGGGTACGAGCAGTACTTC.

The chain has TRBV7-2 and TRBJ2-7, with 7 bases lining up with TRBD2. CDR1 is SGHTA and CDR2 is FQGNSA in the germline V gene. With 5 bases clipped from V and 1 base from J, the junction kept 14 bases outside the gene matches. The CDR3 has 17 residues. The CDR3 DNA is TGTGCCAGCAGCACACGTGAGGGAGGGACCCTATCCTACGAGCAGTACTTC. This encodes CASSTREGGTLSYEQYF.

V gene TRBV7-6 combines with J gene TRBJ2-1, with 9 nucleotides matching TRBD2. Germline V CDR1 and CDR2: SGHVS, FNYEAQ. V was pared by 7 bases and J by 9 bases, with 7 bases of the junction left unmatched. The CDR3 runs to 13 residues. CDR3 sequence: CASNRGGVIEQFF. The DNA of the CDR3 is TGTGCCAGCAACCGCGGGGGGGTGATTGAGCAGTTCTTC.

The chain combines TRBV13 with TRBJ2-1, with D possibly matching TRBD2 (6 bases). There are 12 residues in the CDR3. Germline V gives CDR1 PRHDT, CDR2 FYEKMQ (reference sequence). Trimming stripped 4 bases from V and 5 bases from J, with 6 bases between. The CDR3 nucleotides read TGTGCCAGCAGCTCGGGGGACAATGAGCAGTTCTTC. Encoded protein: CASSSGDNEQFF. The whole variable domain, remainder taken from reference TRBV13 and TRBJ2-1, is AAGVIQSPRHLIKEKRETATLKCYPIPRHDTVYWYQQGPGQDPQFLISFYEKMQSDKGSIPDRFSAQQFSDYHSELNMSSLELGDSALYFCASSSGDNEQFFGPGTRLTVL.

The rearrangement joins TRBV28 to TRBJ1-1; 7 bases fit TRBD1. Trimming cost V 8 bases and J 11 bases; bases outside gene matches: 23. Germline V gene data show CDR1 as MDHEN and CDR2 as SYDVKM. The CDR3 loop spans 16 amino acids. CDR3 nucleotide sequence: TGTGCCAGCTACGACAGGGCCGGGCGGGAGCAGTTACGGGCTTTCTTT. This gives the protein CASYDRAGREQLRAFF.

This clonotype has more than one count but fewer than ten. The CDR3 sequence is CASRSTGVSNQPQHF. DNA for the CDR3: TGTGCCAGCAGGAGTACAGGGGTCTCTAATCAGCCCCAGCATTTT. The chain combines TRBV27 with TRBJ1-5; 7 nucleotides line up with TRBD1. This CDR3 has 15 residues. CDR1 and CDR2 (germline): MNHEY, SMNVEV (reference sequence). The V gene end was trimmed by 6 bases and the J gene end by 4 bases; junction bases not matched to a gene: 9.

The chain joins TRBV6-5 to TRBJ1-1; D remains ambiguous. Trimming left V 2 bases short and J 1 base short, with 8 bases between. The CDR3 totals 14 residues. Per germline, CDR1 MNHEY and CDR2 SVGAGI. CDR3 protein: CASSYATGNTEAFF. CDR3 in DNA: TGTGCCAGCAGTTACGCGACGGGGAACACTGAAGCTTTCTTT.

J is TRBJ1-2 and V is TRBV2, with D possibly being TRBD1 (6 bases). This CDR3 region has 13 residues. CDR1 is SNHLY and CDR2 is FYNNEI in the germline V gene. The V end was cut by 7 bases, the J end by 2 bases, with 11 bases between. The CDR3, as DNA: TGTGCCAGCAACGGAGACAGGAACTATGGCTACACCTTC. As protein: CASNGDRNYGYTF.

V and J are TRBV12-3 or TRBV12-4 and TRBJ2-5; D remains unclear. The CDR3 runs 13 residues. V lost 5 bases, J lost 0 bases, and 7 bases lay in between. As DNA, the CDR3 is TGTGCCAGCAGTGATCCGAACCAAGAGACCCAGTACTTC. It translates to CASSDPNQETQYF.

The chain's CDR3 is CASSALEDWGRTGELFF. The CDR3 region has the DNA TGTGCCAGCAGCGCGCTAGAGGATTGGGGAAGGACCGGGGAGCTGTTTTTT. J is TRBJ2-2 and V is TRBV9; D remains unclear. There are 17 residues in the CDR3. Germline CDR1 is SGDLS and CDR2 is YYNGEE. The germline V and J ends were trimmed by 3 bases and 5 bases, with 20 bases remaining between them.

The genes are TRBV6-5 and TRBJ1-1, with TRBD1 as a possible D gene (5 bases). The CDR3 is made up of 16 amino acids. The germline CDR1 and CDR2 sequences are MNHEY and SVGAGI. Trimming cost V 4 bases and J 4 bases, with 19 bases left between them. CDR3 DNA sequence: TGTGCCAGCAGTTCTATGGGGCCGGTTGAGGGCACTGAAGCTTTCTTT. Its translation is CASSSMGPVEGTEAFF.

At least ten counts were recorded for this clonotype. V gene TRBV12-3 or TRBV12-4 combines with J gene TRBJ1-1; D is undetermined. CDR3 length: 13 residues. The V gene lost 0 bases and the J gene lost 1 base, with 3 bases spanning the gap. CDR3 sequence reads: CASSLAQNTEAFF. For the CDR3, the DNA is TGTGCCAGCAGTTTAGCACAGAACACTGAAGCTTTCTTT.

This sequence joins TRBV7-8 and TRBJ2-7, with 9 nucleotides matching TRBD1. Germline loops: CDR1 SGHVS, CDR2 FQNEAQ. The J segment lost 4 bases and the V segment lost 5 bases, leaving 9 bases of the junction unmatched. CDR3 length: 15 amino acids. The CDR3 DNA sequence: TGTGCCAGCAGCAGCACAGGGGGCGTCGTTTACGAGCAGTACTTC. Amino acid sequence: CASSSTGGVVYEQYF.

The J gene is TRBJ1-1, the V gene TRBV4-1; D uncertain. This CDR3 has 17 amino acids. With 0 bases removed from V and 1 base from J, the gap between germline ends came to 15 bases. Germline CDR1 and CDR2: MGHRA and YSYEKL. The CDR3 sequence: CASSQEGGGLTNTEAFF. CDR3 nucleotides: TGCGCCAGCAGCCAAGAAGGTGGCGGCCTCACGAACACTGAAGCTTTCTTT.

This clonotype was found a few times. The gene calls are TRBV27 and TRBJ1-2; tentative D call: TRBD1 (5 bases). The V and J ends lost 2 bases and 4 bases respectively, with 11 bases between them. The V gene's germline CDR1 is MNHEY and CDR2 SMNVEV (reference sequence). This CDR3 is 14 amino acids long. CDR3 protein: CASSLKWGPYGYTF. The CDR3 DNA follows: TGTGCCAGCAGTTTAAAGTGGGGCCCCTATGGCTACACCTTC.

Here the CDR3 DNA reads TGTGCCAGCAGTAGGGGCGGGAACACCGGGGAGCTGTTTTTT. As protein: CASSRGGNTGELFF. The genes are TRBV2 and TRBJ2-2, with D possibly TRBD1 on 5 matching bases. CDR1 and CDR2 (germline): SNHLY, FYNNEI. Trimming pared 5 bases from V and 1 base from J, leaving 8 bases between. This CDR3 is 14 amino acids long.

As concerns this clonotype: A read error may account for a junction end that differs from germline. V is TRBV19 and J is TRBJ1-5; D uncertain. Germline V gives CDR1 LNHDA, CDR2 SQIVND (reference sequence). The CDR3 has 15 residues. The CDR3 region has the DNA TGTGCCAGTAGTGCGACGGCCTATAGCAATCACCCCCAGCATTTT. The encoded protein is CASSATAYSNHPQHF.

The CDR3 region is CASSSPGTSPNEQFF. The CDR3 DNA reads TGCGCCAGCAGCTCCCCCGGGACTAGTCCCAATGAGCAGTTCTTC. The rearrangement joins TRBV5-1 to TRBJ2-1; 8 bases line up with TRBD2. V lost 3 bases and J lost 6; bases outside the gene matches: 8. Germline V lookup: CDR1 SGHRS, CDR2 YFSETQ. The CDR3 consists of 15 residues.

J is TRBJ1-1 and V is TRBV9; D unclear. Germline V gives CDR1 SGDLS, CDR2 YYNGEE. V was cut by 5 bases and J by 2 bases, with 10 bases left in between. CDR3 length: 13 residues. Here the CDR3 reads CASSSLLNTEAFF. The CDR3 DNA follows: TGTGCCAGCAGTTCCCTACTTAACACTGAAGCTTTCTTT.

The chain couples TRBV19 to TRBJ2-1; D may be TRBD2 (6 bases). V lost 3 bases and J lost 1, with 16 bases in between. The CDR3 length is 17 residues. Germline V gene sequence: CDR1 LNHDA, CDR2 SQIVND (reference sequence). The CDR3 here is CASSINSGCYSYNEQFF. CDR3 nucleotides: TGTGCCAGTAGTATCAACAGCGGGTGTTATTCCTACAATGAGCAGTTCTTC.

This clonotype has ten or more counts. This chain uses TRBV7-9 with TRBJ1-1, with 7 nucleotides matching TRBD1. Trimming cost V 7 bases and J 3 bases; bases outside gene matches: 11. The V gene's germline CDR1 is SEHNR and CDR2 FQNEAQ (reference sequence). The CDR3 runs to 15 residues. The CDR3: CASTGGRDRYTEAFF. The CDR3 DNA is TGTGCCAGCACCGGGGGGAGGGACAGATACACTGAAGCTTTCTTT.

This clonotype was seen at least ten times. The chain links TRBV7-2 to TRBJ2-2; D may be TRBD2 (5 bases). CDR3 length: 13 amino acids. Germline V CDR1 and CDR2: SGHTA, FQGNSA. The V end lost 5 bases, the J end lost 5 bases, and 9 bases lay between the germline ends. The CDR3 sequence: CASSIGLTGELFF. CDR3 nucleotide sequence: TGTGCCAGCAGCATCGGACTTACCGGGGAGCTGTTTTTT.

This chain uses TRBV7-8 with TRBJ1-1; D remains ambiguous. Germline loops: CDR1 SGHVS, CDR2 FQNEAQ. Trimming cost V 5 bases and J 8 bases, with 12 bases left between them. The CDR3 has 12 residues. DNA of the CDR3: TGTGCCAGCAGCCCTCCGCCCACAGAAGCTTTCTTT. Its protein product is CASSPPPTEAFF.

This clonotype was counted between two and nine times. This sequence joins TRBV4-1 and TRBJ2-2; a weak D match, TRBD1 (7 bases). V lost 3 bases to trimming and J lost 0 bases, with 14 bases between them. The CDR3 is made up of 17 amino acids. Germline CDR1 is MGHRA and CDR2 is YSYEKL. Here the CDR3 DNA reads TGCGCCAGCAGCCACGCCGGGGGACAGACGAACACCGGGGAGCTGTTTTTT. It is translated as CASSHAGGQTNTGELFF.

This clonotype was observed a few times. V gene TRBV6-4 combines with J gene TRBJ2-3, with D possibly TRBD2 on 6 matching bases. Germline V gene lookup returns CDR1 MRHNA and CDR2 SNTAGT. This CDR3 region has 14 residues. V was clipped by 2 bases and J by 2 bases, with 8 bases between them. CDR3 DNA sequence: TGTGCCAGCAGTGACGGCGGGGACACAGATACGCAGTATTTT. This encodes CASSDGGDTDTQYF.

The genes are TRBV9 and TRBJ2-3, with 7 bases lining up with TRBD1. Unmatched junction bases numbered 1, after V lost 0 bases and J lost 0 bases. The CDR3 contains 15 residues. In germline, CDR1 is SGDLS, CDR2 YYNGEE. The CDR3: CASSVVGQSTDTQYF. The CDR3 region has the DNA TGTGCCAGCAGCGTAGTGGGACAGAGCACAGATACGCAGTATTTT.

This clonotype was picked up many times. V gene TRBV2 combines with J gene TRBJ2-3; D gene ambiguous. Germline V lookup: CDR1 SNHLY, CDR2 FYNNEI. The V end lost 1 base, the J end lost 0 bases, and 14 bases lay between the germline ends. The CDR3 totals 17 residues. The CDR3 sequence is CASSEGGPYTSTDTQYF. The CDR3, as DNA: TGTGCCAGCAGTGAAGGTGGACCATATACTAGCACAGATACGCAGTATTTT.